These T cell receptor beta chains were read from a single sample in a study of T cells in Graves' hyperthyroidism and ophthalmopathy. MiXCR, applied by TCRdb to the multiplex PCR reads, yields one record per CDR3 protein. Of some 700,000 distinct CDR3 sequences detected, roughly 17% appear once; the ten largest clones hold about 16%. The sequenced sample was blood. These TCRs come from a man over 45 with Graves' hyperthyroidism. The CDR3 runs from the conserved cysteine through the conserved F or W. The D gene is left open where the match is weak. Only part of the rows carry a size: once, few, many, or a class if the clone is expanded.

clone size	V gene	J gene	D gene	CDR3 DNA	CDR3 protein
many	TRBV7-9	TRBJ1-1	-	TGTGCCAGCAGCCCGACTGGAGGGCCCAGGCTCGAAGCTTTCTTT	CASSPTGGPRLEAFF
-	TRBV28	TRBJ2-1	-	TGTGCCAGCAGTTCCCCCCAGGGGGGGAGCTCCTACAATGAGCAGTTCTTC	CASSSPQGGSSYNEQFF
-	TRBV6-1	TRBJ1-6	-	TGTGCCAGCAGCCACGGTGTCGGGGGAGATTCACCCCCCCACTTT	CASSHGVGGDSPPHF
few	TRBV27	TRBJ2-3	TRBD1	TGTGCCAGCAGAGTACAGGGGACAGATACGCAGTATTTT	CASRVQGTDTQYF
many	TRBV6-1	TRBJ2-5	TRBD1	TGTGCCAGCAGCCCAGGACAGGTCCTCCAAGAGACCCAGTACTTC	CASSPGQVLQETQYF
many	TRBV7-3	TRBJ2-3	TRBD2	TGTGCCAGCAGCCCCCGTGGAAGCGGGAGGATGGCAGATACGCAGTATTTT	CASSPRGSGRMADTQYF
few	TRBV5-8	TRBJ2-7	-	TGTGCCAGCAGCTCGAGTAGAGGTATTTCCTACGAGCAGTACTTC	CASSSSRGISYEQYF
many	TRBV12-3/TRBV12-4	TRBJ1-2	-	TGTGCCAGCAGTTCCAAGGACAGCCGAGTCTATGGCTACACCTTC	CASSSKDSRVYGYTF
many	TRBV28	TRBJ2-1	-	TGTGCCAGCAGTTCACGGGTGGGCGGCTCCTACAATGAGCAGTTCTTC	CASSSRVGGSYNEQFF
few	TRBV19	TRBJ1-6	-	TGTGCCAGTCGAGGTACTTGGGGGAATTCACCCCTCCACTTT	CASRGTWGNSPLHF
-	TRBV4-3	TRBJ2-5	TRBD2	TGCGCCAGCAGCGGACGACTAGCGGGAGGGTTACTTATCCAAGAGACCCAGTACTTC	CASSGRLAGGLLIQETQYF
few	TRBV16	TRBJ1-5	-	TGTGCCAGCAGCCTACACATAAATCAGCCCCAGCATTTT	CASSLHINQPQHF
few	TRBV29-1	TRBJ2-7	-	TGCAGCGTTGAAGTAAGGCGGCTCTCCTACGAGCAGTACTTC	CSVEVRRLSYEQYF
many	TRBV20-1	TRBJ2-1	TRBD2	TGCAGTGTCGCCGGGACTAGCGGGAGGTTGATGTACAATGAGCAGTTCTTC	CSVAGTSGRLMYNEQFF
many	TRBV25-1	TRBJ2-2	-	TGTGCCAGCAGGGCCGCGCAGGGGAGTGCCGGGGAGCTGTTTTTT	CASRAAQGSAGELFF
many	TRBV27	TRBJ1-2	-	TGTGCCAGCAGTTTAGGCAGGGCTGATGGCTACACCTTC	CASSLGRADGYTF
many	TRBV6-1	TRBJ1-1	-	TGTGCCAGCAGGGCCAGCGTGAACACTGAAGCTTTCTTT	CASRASVNTEAFF
many	TRBV28	TRBJ2-7	TRBD1	TGTGCCAGCAGCTTAAACGACAGGGCCTACGAGCAGTACTTC	CASSLNDRAYEQYF
-	TRBV10-3	TRBJ1-1	-	TGTGCCATCAGTGAGTCTGGAGGCAGTGAAGCTTTCTTT	CAISESGGSEAFF
many	TRBV11-2	TRBJ1-2	-	TGTGCCAGCAGCTTAGCATCCGGTAATGACTATGGCTACACCTTC	CASSLASGNDYGYTF
many	TRBV2	TRBJ2-5	-	TGTGCCAGCAGTGAATATCGCGGCGAGGTCCAAGAGACCCAGTACTTC	CASSEYRGEVQETQYF
many	TRBV19	TRBJ2-2	-	TGTGCCAGTAGTATATCCCTCTTCACCGGGGAGCTGTTTTTT	CASSISLFTGELFF